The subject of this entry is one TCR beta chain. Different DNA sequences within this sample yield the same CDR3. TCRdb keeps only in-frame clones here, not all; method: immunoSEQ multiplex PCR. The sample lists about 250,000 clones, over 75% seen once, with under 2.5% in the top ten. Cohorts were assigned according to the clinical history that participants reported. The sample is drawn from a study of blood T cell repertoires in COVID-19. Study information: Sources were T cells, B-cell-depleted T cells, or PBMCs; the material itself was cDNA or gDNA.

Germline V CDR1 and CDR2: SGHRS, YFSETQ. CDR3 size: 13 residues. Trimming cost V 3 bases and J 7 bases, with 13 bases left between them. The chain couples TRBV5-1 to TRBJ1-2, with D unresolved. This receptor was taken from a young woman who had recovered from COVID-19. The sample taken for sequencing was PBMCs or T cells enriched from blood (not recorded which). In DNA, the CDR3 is TGCGCCAGCAGCTCCGACACCGAGGGTGGCTACACCTTC. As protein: CASSSDTEGGYTF.